This TCR beta chain was captured by sequencing in a study of blood T cell repertoires in COVID-19 (dated by TCRdb to the early 2020s). In terms of the full investigation: Collaborator samples came from the United States, Italy and Spain and covered acute and convalescent phases of COVID-19. The prospective study material was composed of cDNA or gDNA derived from T cells, B-cell-depleted T cells, or PBMCs. The dataset comprised deeply sampled blood TCRbeta repertoires from subjects exposed to, actively infected with, or recovered from COVID-19. The repertoires were released in a freely available public database intended as a resource for research on the immune response to SARS-CoV-2. The samples were drawn from the first 160 participants of the ongoing ImmuneRACE study and from 1,254 subjects provided by 6 global collaborators. Sample metadata almost always included a de-identified subject ID, COVID-19 status, age in years and sex. HLA class I and class II types, where available, came from metadata supplied by the sample provider rather than from assay-based typing. Study-wide findings and limitations: How much clinical and demographic metadata was included differed by source and by participant, and the metadata was provided uncurated.

Whole blood was collected in K2EDTA tubes by collaborating institutions according to the institutions' own protocols. For TCRbeta analysis, collaborators shipped samples in one of three forms: frozen whole blood, isolated PBMCs, or DNA extracted from either of those sample types. As for this clone: Its antigen remains undetermined. Per-base qualities were not stored, and no clone one base away is much larger.

TCRbeta CDR3 regions were amplified from genomic DNA using the immunoSEQ Assay, a bias-controlled multiplex PCR. The original pipeline was this. The number of nucleated cells in each sample was estimated from the amplification of reference gene primers within the assay. To quantify the absolute abundance of each unique TCRbeta CDR3 rearrangement, sequence reads were collapsed and filtered. For each sample, productive Simpson clonality was calculated as the square root of Simpson's diversity index across productive rearrangements. TCRdb mirrors the immuneACCESS table, restricted to in-frame sequences. Some clones are absent from its copies; in checked studies, under half trace to an unresolved V gene, and the reason for the others is unknown. From that table come the V and J calls and clone size; the DNA was used to work out D and trimming. The sample contains around 33,000 clones, 75% to 80% of them found a single time. The top ten clonotypes cover about a sixth of the sample.

The receptor comes from a human donor in a cohort sampled during active COVID-19. Sequences were obtained from peripheral blood.

The CDR3 has the sequence CASSPEAGRNQPQHF. The DNA sequence is given as TGTGCCAGCAGCCCAGAGGCGGGACGCAATCAGCCCCAGCATTTT. The rearrangement joined TRBV9 to TRBJ1-5; TRBD1 is a possible D gene, resting on 5 matching bases. The cysteine opens and the phenylalanine closes a CDR3 of 15 amino acids. Only the CDR3 DNA is retained, 45 bases long and in frame from the first base. CDR1 is given as SGDLS and CDR2 as YYNGEE, both from the germline V gene. V sheds 4 bases and J sheds 2 bases, leaving 13 bases between their ends.